A selection of T cell receptor beta chains follows, all from one sample in a study of T-cell reconstitution after alpha-beta-depleted transplantation in children. MiXCR was run by TCRdb on the PCR reads, yielding one entry per CDR3 protein. The sample consists of approximately 300,000 distinct CDR3 sequences, 10% of them appearing once. The specimen comprised PBMCs, sampled before TCRalphabeta/CD19-depleted stem cell transplant. All receptors come from a boy younger than two with acute myeloid leukemia, due to receive a stem cell transplant. Each CDR3 is given with its conserved first and last residue. The D gene is left open where the match is weak. Not every row has a clone size; where given, it reads once, few, many or a size class.

size: .; J: TRBJ1-6; D: .; V: TRBV5-1; CDR3: CASSGYNSPLHF; DNA: TGCGCCAGCAGCGGGTATAATTCACCCCTCCACTTT
size: many; J: TRBJ2-4; D: .; V: TRBV24-1; CDR3: CATSDYRDPKNIQYF; DNA: TGTGCGACCAGTGATTACAGGGACCCCAAAAACATTCAGTACTTC
size: .; J: TRBJ2-7; D: TRBD2; V: TRBV7-2; CDR3: CASSLATSGPYF; DNA: TGTGCCAGCAGCTTAGCGACTAGCGGTCCGTACTTC
size: many; J: TRBJ2-7; D: .; V: TRBV6-5; CDR3: CASRRLDYEQYF; DNA: TGTGCCAGCAGAAGACTCGACTACGAGCAGTACTTC
size: many; J: TRBJ2-5; D: .; V: TRBV4-1; CDR3: CASSPAQGLALWETQYF; DNA: TGCGCCAGCAGCCCAGCCCAGGGCCTAGCATTATGGGAGACCCAGTACTTC
size: many; J: TRBJ2-3; D: TRBD2; V: TRBV14; CDR3: CASSQGRGTVNTDTQYF; DNA: TGTGCCAGCAGCCAAGGGCGGGGGACGGTCAACACAGATACGCAGTATTTT
size: many; J: TRBJ1-1; D: .; V: TRBV28; CDR3: CASSLLGLTGSHYEAFF; DNA: TGTGCCAGCAGTTTATTAGGGCTAACAGGATCTCACTATGAAGCTTTCTTT
size: .; J: TRBJ1-5; D: .; V: TRBV20-1; CDR3: CSASNPRTRSGNQPQHF; DNA: TGCAGTGCTAGTAACCCCAGAACCAGAAGCGGCAATCAGCCCCAGCATTTT
size: .; J: TRBJ2-6; D: .; V: TRBV19; CDR3: CASSPDTSGANVLTF; DNA: TGTGCCAGTAGTCCCGACACCTCTGGGGCCAACGTCCTGACTTTC
size: many; J: TRBJ1-4; D: TRBD1; V: TRBV5-1; CDR3: CASSLERLQGRNEKLFF; DNA: TGCGCCAGCAGCTTGGAACGCCTACAGGGGAGGAATGAAAAACTGTTTTTT
size: few; J: TRBJ1-5; D: TRBD1; V: TRBV7-2; CDR3: CASSRRDRGPNQPQHF; DNA: TGTGCCAGCAGCCGCCGGGACAGGGGGCCCAATCAGCCCCAGCATTTT
size: .; J: TRBJ2-5; D: .; V: TRBV9; CDR3: CASSHSGTSQETQYF; DNA: TGTGCCAGCAGCCACTCCGGGACATCCCAAGAGACCCAGTACTTC
size: many; J: TRBJ1-2; D: .; V: TRBV20-1; CDR3: CSQQGGYGYTF; DNA: TGCAGTCAACAGGGTGGCTATGGCTACACCTTC
size: many; J: TRBJ1-5; D: .; V: TRBV12-3/TRBV12-4; CDR3: CASSAWGDDQPQHF; DNA: TGTGCCAGCAGTGCATGGGGCGACGATCAGCCCCAGCATTTT
size: many; J: TRBJ2-7; D: .; V: TRBV21-1; CDR3: CASSKDFRDGTYEQYF; DNA: TGTGCCAGCAGCAAAGATTTCCGGGACGGGACCTACGAGCAGTACTTC
size: once; J: TRBJ1-6; D: TRBD1; V: TRBV18; CDR3: CASRKDRGDSPLHF; DNA: TGTGCCAGCCGCAAGGACAGGGGGGATTCACCCCTCCACTTT
size: many; J: TRBJ2-3; D: .; V: TRBV12-3/TRBV12-4; CDR3: CASSANPGTLAPGTDTQYF; DNA: TGTGCCAGCAGTGCCAACCCCGGGACCTTAGCGCCTGGCACAGATACGCAGTATTTT
size: many; J: TRBJ2-3; D: .; V: TRBV12-3/TRBV12-4; CDR3: CASSPGPAVDTQYF; DNA: TGTGCCAGCAGTCCGGGTCCAGCGGTAGATACGCAGTATTTT
size: .; J: TRBJ1-5; D: .; V: TRBV24-1; CDR3: CATSDSRRYNQPQHF; DNA: TGTGCCACCAGTGACTCCCGACGGTACAATCAGCCCCAGCATTTT
size: many; J: TRBJ2-1; D: .; V: TRBV9; CDR3: CASSVAQGHNEQFF; DNA: TGTGCCAGCAGCGTCGCTCAGGGGCACAATGAGCAGTTCTTC
size: many; J: TRBJ2-7; D: .; V: TRBV7-9; CDR3: CASSPPRRYEQYF; DNA: TGTGCCAGCAGCCCCCCGCGGAGATACGAGCAGTACTTC
size: many; J: TRBJ2-3; D: TRBD2; V: TRBV4-3; CDR3: CASSQGDYLRATDTQYF; DNA: TGCGCCAGCAGCCAAGGGGACTACCTTAGGGCCACAGATACGCAGTATTTT
size: many; J: TRBJ2-4; D: .; V: TRBV20-1; CDR3: CNSKNIQYF; DNA: TGCAACTCCAAAAACATTCAGTACTTC
size: .; J: TRBJ1-4; D: .; V: TRBV6-5; CDR3: CASSYLGLTNEKLFF; DNA: TGTGCCAGCAGTTACTTGGGGCTAACTAATGAAAAACTGTTTTTT
size: many; J: TRBJ2-7; D: TRBD1; V: TRBV3-1; CDR3: CASSLGQGSYEQYF; DNA: TGTGCCAGCAGCTTAGGACAGGGGTCCTACGAGCAGTACTTC
size: many; J: TRBJ2-7; D: TRBD2; V: TRBV6-2/TRBV6-3; CDR3: CASNPSGRRYEQYF; DNA: TGTGCCAGCAATCCTAGCGGGAGGAGGTACGAGCAGTACTTC
size: many; J: TRBJ2-3; D: .; V: TRBV9; CDR3: CASSPPNRGTDTQYF; DNA: TGTGCCAGCAGCCCCCCCAATAGGGGCACAGATACGCAGTATTTT
size: many; J: TRBJ2-7; D: TRBD1; V: TRBV7-6; CDR3: CASSSGTGTGEQYF; DNA: TGTGCCAGCAGCTCCGGGACAGGGACCGGCGAGCAGTACTTC
size: many; J: TRBJ2-1; D: .; V: TRBV5-1; CDR3: CASSNRQVTKTYNEQFF; DNA: TGCGCCAGCAGTAATAGACAGGTAACAAAGACCTACAATGAGCAGTTCTTC
size: .; J: TRBJ2-3; D: .; V: TRBV10-2; CDR3: CASRESDTQYF; DNA: TGCGCCAGCAGAGAGTCGGACACGCAGTATTTT
size: many; J: TRBJ2-3; D: .; V: TRBV7-2; CDR3: CASSFVPTTDTQYF; DNA: TGTGCCAGCAGCTTCGTTCCTACAACAGATACGCAGTATTTT
size: many; J: TRBJ1-1; D: TRBD1; V: TRBV29-1; CDR3: CSVQYRGRNTEAFF; DNA: TGCAGCGTCCAATACAGGGGGCGAAACACTGAAGCTTTCTTT
size: many; J: TRBJ2-2; D: .; V: TRBV28; CDR3: CASARANTGELFF; DNA: TGTGCCAGCGCCAGGGCGAACACCGGGGAGCTGTTTTTT
size: .; J: TRBJ1-2; D: TRBD1; V: TRBV5-1; CDR3: CASSISGTDYGYTF; DNA: TGCGCCAGCAGCATATCCGGGACAGACTATGGCTACACCTTC
size: many; J: TRBJ2-1; D: TRBD2; V: TRBV10-3; CDR3: CAISQREGFNEQFF; DNA: TGTGCCATCTCTCAGCGGGAGGGCTTCAATGAGCAGTTCTTC
size: few; J: TRBJ2-3; D: TRBD2; V: TRBV15; CDR3: CATSRRIAGVWGTDTQYF; DNA: TGTGCCACCAGCAGAAGGATAGCGGGAGTCTGGGGCACAGATACGCAGTATTTT
size: many; J: TRBJ2-1; D: TRBD1; V: TRBV11-2; CDR3: CASSVDRGLNSYNEQFF; DNA: TGTGCCAGCAGCGTGGACAGGGGTCTTAACTCCTACAATGAGCAGTTCTTC
size: many; J: TRBJ2-3; D: TRBD2; V: TRBV20-1; CDR3: CSARESGGSPDTQYF; DNA: TGCAGTGCTAGAGAGAGCGGGGGGAGCCCAGATACGCAGTATTTT
size: many; J: TRBJ1-6; D: .; V: TRBV12-3/TRBV12-4; CDR3: CAVPKSGNNSPLHF; DNA: TGTGCCGTCCCGAAGTCTGGGAATAATTCACCCCTCCACTTT
size: few; J: TRBJ2-6; D: .; V: TRBV11-1; CDR3: CASSRGRTSGANVLTF; DNA: TGTGCCAGCAGCCGGGGGAGGACCTCTGGGGCCAACGTCCTGACTTTC
size: few; J: TRBJ2-1; D: .; V: TRBV7-2; CDR3: CASSLWDWSEQFF; DNA: TGTGCCAGCAGCTTATGGGATTGGAGTGAGCAGTTCTTC
size: few; J: TRBJ2-5; D: .; V: TRBV24-1; CDR3: CATSDLMETQYF; DNA: TGTGCCACCAGTGATTTGATGGAGACCCAGTACTTC
size: many; J: TRBJ2-7; D: .; V: TRBV18; CDR3: CASSRRGGDYEQYF; DNA: TGTGCCAGCTCACGACGGGGCGGGGACTACGAGCAGTACTTC
size: many; J: TRBJ2-5; D: TRBD2; V: TRBV5-1; CDR3: CASSLRASGGQETQYF; DNA: TGCGCCAGCAGCTTGAGGGCTAGCGGGGGCCAAGAGACCCAGTACTTC
size: many; J: TRBJ2-3; D: .; V: TRBV11-2; CDR3: CASSLEGQPHDF; DNA: TGTGCCAGCAGCTTAGAAGGTCAGCCACATGATTTT
size: many; J: TRBJ2-7; D: .; V: TRBV10-3; CDR3: CAISTTGTYEQYF; DNA: TGTGCCATCAGCACGACAGGAACCTACGAGCAGTACTTC
size: many; J: TRBJ2-7; D: .; V: TRBV5-6; CDR3: CASSLGRTLYEQYF; DNA: TGTGCCAGCAGCTTGGGTAGGACACTCTACGAGCAGTACTTC
size: many; J: TRBJ2-1; D: TRBD2; V: TRBV7-3; CDR3: CASSHLTSGRASEQFF; DNA: TGTGCCAGCAGCCACCTGACTAGCGGGAGGGCCAGTGAGCAGTTCTTC
size: many; J: TRBJ2-7; D: TRBD2; V: TRBV4-3; CDR3: CASSHDSGRSEQYF; DNA: TGCGCCAGCAGCCACGATAGCGGGAGGAGCGAGCAGTACTTC
size: few; J: TRBJ2-5; D: TRBD2; V: TRBV7-2; CDR3: CASSLAGGRFVSSGQETQYF; DNA: TGTGCCAGCAGCTTAGCGGGGGGAAGATTTGTGTCTAGCGGCCAAGAGACCCAGTACTTC